Presented here are 27 T cell receptor beta chains from one specimen sequenced in a study of shared clonotypes between healthy human individuals. CD8 cells regarded as naive lacked CD45RO, were positively chosen for CCR7, and omitted terminally differentiated effector memory CD45RA+ cells. TCRdb's table, derived via immunoSEQ multiplex PCR, lists solely in-frame clones and lacks some. The sample yields about 870,000 clones, around 92% seen once. The sample consisted of naive CD8+ T cells sorted from blood. These receptor sequences come from a young man in good health.

V and J are TRBV6-5 and TRBJ2-7; D remains ambiguous. Germline-derived CDR1 and CDR2 are MNHEY and SVGAGI. There are 15 residues in the CDR3. Deletions cut 0 bases from V and 4 bases from J, with 13 bases between. CDR3 sequence reads: CASSYSVSRLYEQYF. For the CDR3, the DNA is TGTGCCAGCAGTTACTCGGTAAGCCGATTATACGAGCAGTACTTC.

This clone showed up just once. V gene TRBV6-1 combines with J gene TRBJ2-3; tentatively, D is TRBD2 (5 bases). The CDR3 sequence is 14 residues long. Trimming shortened V by 4 bases and J by 0 bases, and 8 bases separated the two germline ends. Germline V lookup: CDR1 MNHNS, CDR2 SASEGT. The CDR3 region has the DNA TGTGCCAGCAGTGGAGGGATGAGCACAGATACGCAGTATTTT. Its protein is CASSGGMSTDTQYF.

This clone showed up just once. This sequence joins TRBV5-4 and TRBJ2-1, with D hard to call. The CDR3 has 17 amino acids. Trimming took 0 bases from V and 0 from J, leaving 13 bases between them. In germline, CDR1 is SGHNT, CDR2 YYREEE (reference sequence). Here the CDR3 reads CASSLETIDPSYNEQFF. CDR3 DNA: TGTGCCAGCAGCTTGGAAACGATCGACCCCTCCTACAATGAGCAGTTCTTC.

The chain joins TRBV15 to TRBJ2-7; a possible D gene is TRBD1 (6 bases). The CDR3 is made up of 17 amino acids. Germline V CDR1 and CDR2: LNHNV, YYDKDF (reference sequence). The germline V and J ends were trimmed by 4 bases and 2 bases, with 21 bases remaining between them. The CDR3: CATSTTHRQETPYEQYF. In DNA form, the CDR3 reads TGTGCCACCAGCACAACTCACAGACAGGAGACTCCCTACGAGCAGTACTTC.

CDR3 sequence reads: CAISESTLAGGTGELFF. As DNA, the CDR3 is TGTGCCATCAGTGAGTCGACTCTAGCGGGGGGCACCGGGGAGCTGTTTTTT. The rearrangement uses TRBV10-3 and TRBJ2-2; 11 bases are a match to TRBD2. This CDR3 spans 17 amino acids. Losses at the gene ends were 0 bases for V and 4 bases for J; bases not matched to a gene: 4. Germline V gene lookup returns CDR1 ENHRY and CDR2 SYGVKD.

The chain is built from TRBV18 and TRBJ2-1; 9 positions agree with TRBD2. Losses at the gene ends were 0 bases for V and 5 bases for J; bases not matched to a gene: 2. The CDR3 is 15 amino acids. Germline CDR1 and CDR2: KGHSH and LQKENI. For the CDR3, the DNA is TGTGCCAGCTCACCACCTAGCGGGAGTGACAATGAGCAGTTCTTC. It is translated as CASSPPSGSDNEQFF.

This clone was seen just once. This chain joins TRBV9 and TRBJ1-2; D unresolved. Germline CDR1 and CDR2: SGDLS and YYNGEE. The CDR3 is 17 amino acids. V was pared by 4 bases and J by 4 bases, with 23 bases between. DNA of the CDR3: TGTGCCAGCAGCCAAGGCGGTTTTTCAATCGGGAGCTATGGCTACACCTTC. Residues: CASSQGGFSIGSYGYTF.

As concerns this clone: Different DNA sequences within this sample yield the same CDR3. This sequence joins TRBV7-9 and TRBJ1-1; D gene ambiguous. From germline, CDR1 is SEHNR and CDR2 FQNEAQ (reference sequence). The CDR3 has 14 residues. The V and J ends lost 1 base and 0 bases respectively, with 6 bases between them. In nucleotides, the CDR3 is TGTGCCAGCAGCTTAGGAGGGTTGAACACTGAAGCTTTCTTT. Translated: CASSLGGLNTEAFF.

The chain is built from TRBV5-4 and TRBJ2-7; 9 bases line up with TRBD2. The CDR3 has 16 residues. J was trimmed by 2 bases and V by 1 base; bases with no gene match: 7. Germline V gene data show CDR1 as SGHNT and CDR2 as YYREEE (reference sequence). The CDR3 is CASSLPNSGRAYEQYF. The CDR3, as DNA: TGTGCCAGCAGCTTGCCAAATAGCGGGAGAGCCTACGAGCAGTACTTC. The variable domain in full, with the rest retrieved from reference TRBV5-4 and TRBJ2-7, is ETGVTQSPTHLIKTRGQQVTLRCSSQSGHNTVSWYQQALGQGPQFIFQYYREEENGRGNFPPRFSGLQFPNYSSELNVNALELDDSALYLCASSLPNSGRAYEQYFGPGTRLTVT.

The rearrangement links TRBV29-1 to TRBJ2-1; the D gene is possibly TRBD2 (5 bases). The V end lost 4 bases, the J end lost 9 bases, and 7 bases lay between the germline ends. The CDR3 consists of 10 residues. Germline V CDR1 and CDR2: SQVTM, ANQGSEA. The DNA for the CDR3 is TGCAGCGTTGGAGGGTCTGAGCAGTTCTTC. It encodes CSVGGSEQFF.

The CDR3 is CASSTWENEQFF. The CDR3, as DNA: TGTGCCAGCAGCACGTGGGAGAATGAGCAGTTCTTC. The genes are TRBV11-1 and TRBJ2-1; tentative D call: TRBD2 (5 bases). The V gene's germline CDR1 is SGHAT and CDR2 FQDESV (reference sequence). The CDR3 sequence is 12 residues long. Trimming took 5 bases from V and 7 from J, leaving 9 bases between them.

The sample holds one count of this clone. The chain employs TRBV10-1 and TRBJ2-7; D may be TRBD1 (6 bases). CDR3 length equals 14 residues. Per the germline V gene, CDR1 is WNHNN and CDR2 is SYGVQD (reference sequence). The V and J ends lost 3 bases and 6 bases respectively, with 15 bases between them. The CDR3 DNA follows: TGCGCCAGCAGTGAAACCGAGACAGGTAGCGAGCAGTACTTC. Protein sequence: CASSETETGSEQYF.

Here the CDR3 DNA reads TGTGCCAGCAGCACCCCTCGGGGGCGTTTGCACGGGGAGCTGTTTTTT. Translating gives CASSTPRGRLHGELFF. This rearrangement joins TRBV5-6 to TRBJ2-2, with D perhaps TRBD1 or TRBD2 (6 bases each). V lost 4 bases, J lost 7 bases, and 20 bases lay in between. The CDR3 extends over 16 amino acids. Germline CDR1 and CDR2: SGHDT and YYEEEE.

The CDR3 nucleotides read TGTGCTAGTGGTTCTAGCAGATACTACAATGAGCAGTTCTTC. This encodes CASGSSRYYNEQFF. The chain is built from TRBV12-5 and TRBJ2-1, with D tentatively TRBD2 (5 bases). Germline V CDR1 and CDR2: LGHNT, FRNRAP. The CDR3 contains 14 residues. Between the trimmed V and J ends, which lost 4 bases and 3 bases, there was a span of 10 bases.

The V call is TRBV7-8, the J call TRBJ1-3, with D perhaps TRBD1 (6 bases). The CDR3 extends over 18 amino acids. The ends were cut back, 7 bases at V and 3 bases at J, with 25 bases in the middle. Germline V gene lookup returns CDR1 SGHVS and CDR2 FQNEAQ. CDR3 sequence: CASTIDPYREGVGNTIYF. CDR3 in DNA: TGTGCCAGCACCATAGATCCCTACAGGGAGGGAGTTGGAAACACCATATATTTT.

The table lists this clone with a count of one. V is TRBV29-1 and J is TRBJ2-1; D is unresolved. Between the trimmed V and J ends, which lost 6 bases and 16 bases, there was a span of 16 bases. CDR1 and CDR2 (germline): SQVTM, ANQGSEA. The CDR3 extends over 10 amino acids. The CDR3 DNA reads TGCAGCGTGCTCGCCGGGCCAGTCTTCTTC. This translates into CSVLAGPVFF.

This chain links TRBV28 with TRBJ2-3, with D possibly TRBD2 on 6 matching bases. V lost 7 bases and J 2 bases, leaving 16 bases between the germline ends. The germline gives CDR1 MDHEN, CDR2 SYDVKM. This CDR3 spans 15 amino acids. CDR3 sequence reads: CASTISGPPTDTQYF. CDR3 coding DNA: TGTGCCAGCACCATAAGCGGGCCCCCCACAGATACGCAGTATTTT.

Notes on this clone: Other DNA sequences in the sample encode the same CDR3. This chain uses TRBV11-2 with TRBJ2-7; D is undetermined. Trimming took off 3 bases at V and 2 bases at J, with 2 bases between the two ends. CDR1 and CDR2 from the germline V gene are SGHAT and FQNNGV. CDR3 length: 11 amino acids. Here the CDR3 reads CASSLTYEQYF. The CDR3 DNA reads as TGTGCCAGCAGCTTGACCTACGAGCAGTACTTC.

This chain links TRBV6-1 with TRBJ2-7; no reliable D call. This CDR3 region has 13 residues. CDR1 and CDR2 from the germline V gene are MNHNS and SASEGT. V gave up 4 bases and J gave up 1 base, with 8 bases separating them. The chain's CDR3 is CASSATGSYEQYF. The DNA for the CDR3 is TGTGCCAGCAGTGCAACGGGTTCCTACGAGCAGTACTTC.

The chain is built from TRBV15 and TRBJ1-4, with TRBD1 matching over 11 bases. Trimming at V came to 0 bases and at J to 7 bases, leaving 4 bases not matched to a gene. Germline CDR1 and CDR2: LNHNV and YYDKDF (reference sequence). This CDR3 has 16 amino acids. The CDR3 DNA sequence: TGTGCCACCAGCAGAGAAGGACAGGGGGCGGTTGAAAAACTGTTTTTT. Translated: CATSREGQGAVEKLFF.

The rearrangement links TRBV27 to TRBJ2-7, with D unclear. V lost 8 bases to trimming and J lost 5 bases, with 13 bases between them. The germline V gene encodes CDR1 MNHEY and CDR2 SMNVEV (reference sequence). This CDR3 is 12 amino acids long. CDR3 sequence (DNA): TGTGCCAGCGGAATACAAATCAACGAGCAGTACTTC. It is translated as CASGIQINEQYF.

This chain uses TRBV5-4 with TRBJ2-3; 13 nucleotides agree with TRBD2. In germline, CDR1 is SGHNT, CDR2 YYREEE (reference sequence). This CDR3 spans 15 amino acids. With V trimmed by 3 bases and J by 4 bases, 2 bases remained unmatched. CDR3 coding DNA: TGTGCCAGCAGCTCACTAGCGGGAGGGCCAGATACGCAGTATTTT. Protein: CASSSLAGGPDTQYF.

This chain uses TRBV28 with TRBJ2-4, with D hard to call. The CDR3 is 14 amino acids. Germline assignment: CDR1 MDHEN and CDR2 SYDVKM. V lost 6 bases, J lost 4 bases, and 13 bases lay in between. The CDR3 coding sequence is TGTGCCAGCAGAGGAGTATTGGGTAAAAACATTCAGTACTTC. The encoded protein is CASRGVLGKNIQYF.

The chain uses TRBV11-2 and TRBJ1-5, with TRBD1 as a possible D gene (5 bases). The CDR3 is 14 amino acids. CDR1 SGHAT and CDR2 FQNNGV come from the germline V gene. Trimming took 2 bases from V and 6 from J, leaving 11 bases between them. The CDR3 region has the DNA TGTGCCAGCAGCTTATCGCAGGGTAGTCAGCCCCAGCATTTT. Its translation: CASSLSQGSQPQHF.

The gene calls are TRBV27 and TRBJ2-1; 11 nucleotides agree with TRBD2. The germline V gene encodes CDR1 MNHEY and CDR2 SMNVEV (reference sequence). This CDR3 region has 16 residues. The J segment lost 4 bases and the V segment lost 5 bases, leaving 7 bases of the junction unmatched. CDR3: CASSEPGLAAYNEQFF. CDR3 coding DNA: TGTGCCAGCAGTGAACCGGGACTAGCGGCATACAATGAGCAGTTCTTC.

The rearrangement joins TRBV7-8 to TRBJ1-5; D ambiguous. The germline V gene encodes CDR1 SGHVS and CDR2 FQNEAQ. Trimming removed 2 bases from V and 0 bases from J, with 5 bases in between. The CDR3 is made up of 14 amino acids. The CDR3 reads CASSLRVSNQPQHF. CDR3 DNA sequence: TGTGCCAGCAGCTTACGGGTTAGCAATCAGCCCCAGCATTTT.

This clone came up a few times. V gene TRBV27 combines with J gene TRBJ2-2; no firm D call. This CDR3 comprises 12 residues. Trimming left V 3 bases short and J 7 bases short, with 6 bases between. Germline CDR1 and CDR2: MNHEY and SMNVEV (reference sequence). Here the CDR3 DNA reads TGTGCCAGCAGTTTTGTCAGCGGGGAGCTGTTTTTT. Translating it yields CASSFVSGELFF.